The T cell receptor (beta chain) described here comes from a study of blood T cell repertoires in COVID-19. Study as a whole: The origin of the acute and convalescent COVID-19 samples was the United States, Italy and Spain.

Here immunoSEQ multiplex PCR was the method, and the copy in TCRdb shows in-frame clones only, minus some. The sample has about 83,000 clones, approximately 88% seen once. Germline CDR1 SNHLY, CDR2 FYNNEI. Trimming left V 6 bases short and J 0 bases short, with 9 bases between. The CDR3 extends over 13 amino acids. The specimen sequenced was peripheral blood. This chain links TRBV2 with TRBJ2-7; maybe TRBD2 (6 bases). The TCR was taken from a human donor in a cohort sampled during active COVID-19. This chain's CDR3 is CASRRDSSYEQYF. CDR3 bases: TGTGCCAGCAGAAGGGACTCCTCCTACGAGCAGTACTTC.